Listed below are T cell receptor beta chains from one sample, sequenced in a study of T-cell memory formation after mild COVID-19. Using its own MiXCR run on the 5' RACE reads, TCRdb lists one record per CDR3 protein. This repertoire shows approximately 40,000 distinct CDR3 sequences, about 10% found once; its top ten account for 25% to 30%. Sequencing was carried out using PBMCs or a T cell subset sorted from them (not recorded which). Every receptor here comes from a young man who had mild COVID-19 (a few samples of this study predate the infection). Cell type and time point are not known. Each CDR3 is given with its conserved first and last residue. The D gene is left open where the match is weak. Clone size is shown for a subset of rows, as once, few, many or a class of expanded clone.

d_call: -; clone_size: many; j_call: TRBJ1-1; v_call: TRBV5-5; cdr3_nt: TGTGCCAGCAGCTTGTTGGTGGGCACTGAAGCTTTCTTT; cdr3_aa: CASSLLVGTEAFF
d_call: -; clone_size: many; j_call: TRBJ2-6; v_call: TRBV6-4; cdr3_nt: TGTGCCAGCAGTGACTCCAGCTCTGGGGCCAACGTCCTGACTTTC; cdr3_aa: CASSDSSSGANVLTF
d_call: -; clone_size: many; j_call: TRBJ2-3; v_call: TRBV4-3; cdr3_nt: TGCGCCAGCAGCCCCGTTTGGGGGGGGGGCCTAACAGATACGCAGTATTTT; cdr3_aa: CASSPVWGGGLTDTQYF
d_call: -; clone_size: many; j_call: TRBJ1-6; v_call: TRBV5-1; cdr3_nt: TGCGCCAGCAGCTTGGAGGCGATAGGTAATTCACCCCTCCACTTT; cdr3_aa: CASSLEAIGNSPLHF
d_call: -; clone_size: many; j_call: TRBJ2-7; v_call: TRBV7-9; cdr3_nt: TGTGCCAGCAGTACCGGGCCAAGGACAGTATCAGACGAGCAGTACTTC; cdr3_aa: CASSTGPRTVSDEQYF
d_call: -; clone_size: few; j_call: TRBJ1-4; v_call: TRBV6-1; cdr3_nt: TGTGCCAGCAGTGAAGAGGCTAGGGTCCCTGGGTGGGCAACTAATGAAAAACTGTTTTTT; cdr3_aa: CASSEEARVPGWATNEKLFF
d_call: -; clone_size: many; j_call: TRBJ1-1; v_call: TRBV7-2; cdr3_nt: TGTGCCAGCAGCTTAAGGACAGATAACACTGAAGCTTTCTTT; cdr3_aa: CASSLRTDNTEAFF
d_call: TRBD1; clone_size: many; j_call: TRBJ1-4; v_call: TRBV4-3; cdr3_nt: TGCGCCAGCAGCCAAGACAGGGGGGCGCGAAAACTGTTTTTT; cdr3_aa: CASSQDRGARKLFF
d_call: -; clone_size: many; j_call: TRBJ2-5; v_call: TRBV10-3; cdr3_nt: TGTGCCATCAGCAGAGATATAGGAACTCAGACCCAGTACTTC; cdr3_aa: CAISRDIGTQTQYF
d_call: -; clone_size: medium-sized; j_call: TRBJ2-4; v_call: TRBV6-6; cdr3_nt: TGTGCCAGCAGTCCGAGTCCGAACATTCAGTACTTC; cdr3_aa: CASSPSPNIQYF
d_call: TRBD1; clone_size: -; j_call: TRBJ2-5; v_call: TRBV7-8; cdr3_nt: TGTGCCAGCAGCTCCAGCAGGGGGTATGAAGAGACCCAGTACTTC; cdr3_aa: CASSSSRGYEETQYF
d_call: TRBD2; clone_size: many; j_call: TRBJ2-5; v_call: TRBV12-3/TRBV12-4; cdr3_nt: TGTGCCAGCAGCACTAGCGGGGGGGCCCCAGAGACCCAGTACTTC; cdr3_aa: CASSTSGGAPETQYF
d_call: TRBD1; clone_size: many; j_call: TRBJ2-6; v_call: TRBV7-3; cdr3_nt: TGTGCCAGCAGCCCGCGACAGGGGGCAGGAACTGGGGCCAACGTCCTGACTTTC; cdr3_aa: CASSPRQGAGTGANVLTF
d_call: -; clone_size: -; j_call: TRBJ2-3; v_call: TRBV4-1; cdr3_nt: TGCGCCAGCAGCCAAGGTGGGACGGGGCTAAGAGATACGCAGTATTTT; cdr3_aa: CASSQGGTGLRDTQYF
d_call: -; clone_size: many; j_call: TRBJ1-6; v_call: TRBV6-5; cdr3_nt: TGTGCCAATCTCACAGCGGGGCTCAATTCACCCCTCCACTTT; cdr3_aa: CANLTAGLNSPLHF
d_call: TRBD2; clone_size: many; j_call: TRBJ2-3; v_call: TRBV29-1; cdr3_nt: TGCAGCTCCGGACTAGCGGGGCCTAGGGATACGCAGTATTTT; cdr3_aa: CSSGLAGPRDTQYF
d_call: -; clone_size: few; j_call: TRBJ2-5; v_call: TRBV12-3/TRBV12-4; cdr3_nt: TGTGCCAGCAGTTTAGACCAGCAAGAGACCCAGTACTTC; cdr3_aa: CASSLDQQETQYF
d_call: TRBD2; clone_size: many; j_call: TRBJ2-2; v_call: TRBV7-3; cdr3_nt: TGTGCCAGCAGCTTACTCGGGGGGGCTATCGGGGAGCTGTTTTTT; cdr3_aa: CASSLLGGAIGELFF
d_call: -; clone_size: -; j_call: TRBJ2-5; v_call: TRBV7-6; cdr3_nt: TGTGCCAGCAGCTCCCGGACAGAAATCCAAGAGACCCAGTACTTC; cdr3_aa: CASSSRTEIQETQYF
d_call: -; clone_size: -; j_call: TRBJ2-3; v_call: TRBV5-1; cdr3_nt: TGCGCCAGCACCGACCGTGGGGGGGCGAGAGATACGCAGTATTTT; cdr3_aa: CASTDRGGARDTQYF
d_call: -; clone_size: many; j_call: TRBJ1-2; v_call: TRBV7-2; cdr3_nt: TGTGCCAGCAGCTTAGAAGCTAATATTGGCTACACCTTC; cdr3_aa: CASSLEANIGYTF
d_call: -; clone_size: few; j_call: TRBJ1-1; v_call: TRBV5-6; cdr3_nt: TGTGCCAGCAGCTTGGGCATCCAGGCAGGGAACACTGAAGCTTTCTTT; cdr3_aa: CASSLGIQAGNTEAFF
d_call: -; clone_size: many; j_call: TRBJ2-1; v_call: TRBV5-1; cdr3_nt: TGCGCCAGCAGACTGGCGGGGTGGACCTACAATGAGCAGTTCTTC; cdr3_aa: CASRLAGWTYNEQFF
d_call: -; clone_size: -; j_call: TRBJ2-7; v_call: TRBV7-6; cdr3_nt: TGTGCCAGCAGCCGTGGACAGCGGGACGAGCAGTACTTC; cdr3_aa: CASSRGQRDEQYF
d_call: -; clone_size: few; j_call: TRBJ2-1; v_call: TRBV5-1; cdr3_nt: TGCGCCAGCAGCTTGTACACAGGGTACAATGAGCAGTTCTTC; cdr3_aa: CASSLYTGYNEQFF
d_call: -; clone_size: many; j_call: TRBJ1-5; v_call: TRBV5-1; cdr3_nt: TGCGCCAGCAGCGTCGGAACAGGGTATGGACAGCCCCAGCATTTT; cdr3_aa: CASSVGTGYGQPQHF
d_call: -; clone_size: -; j_call: TRBJ2-1; v_call: TRBV28; cdr3_nt: TGTGTCAGCAGTTTAGTCGGCTACAATGAGCAGTTCTTC; cdr3_aa: CVSSLVGYNEQFF
d_call: TRBD1; clone_size: few; j_call: TRBJ1-1; v_call: TRBV6-2/TRBV6-3; cdr3_nt: TGTGCCAGCAGTCCGACAGGGGTGAACACTGAAGCTTTCTTT; cdr3_aa: CASSPTGVNTEAFF
d_call: TRBD1; clone_size: many; j_call: TRBJ1-3; v_call: TRBV4-1; cdr3_nt: TGCGCCAGCAGCCTTGACAGGGGGCACGGAAACACCATATATTTT; cdr3_aa: CASSLDRGHGNTIYF
d_call: -; clone_size: many; j_call: TRBJ2-7; v_call: TRBV3-1; cdr3_nt: TGTGCCAGCAGCCAAGTTAACGAGCAGTACTTC; cdr3_aa: CASSQVNEQYF
d_call: TRBD1; clone_size: -; j_call: TRBJ2-7; v_call: TRBV10-3; cdr3_nt: TGTGCCATCGGTGGGACAGGGGAAGGCGAGCAGTACTTC; cdr3_aa: CAIGGTGEGEQYF
d_call: TRBD2; clone_size: -; j_call: TRBJ2-1; v_call: TRBV2; cdr3_nt: TGTGCCAGCAGCCAGCGAGTAGCGGGGGGTAAAGACAATGAGCAGTTCTTC; cdr3_aa: CASSQRVAGGKDNEQFF
d_call: -; clone_size: -; j_call: TRBJ2-3; v_call: TRBV9; cdr3_nt: TGTGCCAGCAGCGCGGACACCGGACCAGATACGCAGTATTTT; cdr3_aa: CASSADTGPDTQYF
d_call: -; clone_size: medium-sized; j_call: TRBJ2-1; v_call: TRBV12-3/TRBV12-4; cdr3_nt: TGTGCCAGCAGTCCCCCCAGGGCTAGCCCTAACAATGAGCAGTTCTTC; cdr3_aa: CASSPPRASPNNEQFF
d_call: -; clone_size: many; j_call: TRBJ1-2; v_call: TRBV2; cdr3_nt: TGTGCCAGCACCTACCCGGACAGCACTAACTATGGCTACACCTTC; cdr3_aa: CASTYPDSTNYGYTF
d_call: TRBD2; clone_size: many; j_call: TRBJ2-3; v_call: TRBV20-1; cdr3_nt: TGCAGTGCCCCTCGGCTAGCGGGGAGCACAGATACGCAGTATTTT; cdr3_aa: CSAPRLAGSTDTQYF
d_call: TRBD2; clone_size: -; j_call: TRBJ2-3; v_call: TRBV14; cdr3_nt: TGTGCCAGCAGCCGAGGACTAGCGGGGATCAGGACACGAGATACGCAGTATTTT; cdr3_aa: CASSRGLAGIRTRDTQYF